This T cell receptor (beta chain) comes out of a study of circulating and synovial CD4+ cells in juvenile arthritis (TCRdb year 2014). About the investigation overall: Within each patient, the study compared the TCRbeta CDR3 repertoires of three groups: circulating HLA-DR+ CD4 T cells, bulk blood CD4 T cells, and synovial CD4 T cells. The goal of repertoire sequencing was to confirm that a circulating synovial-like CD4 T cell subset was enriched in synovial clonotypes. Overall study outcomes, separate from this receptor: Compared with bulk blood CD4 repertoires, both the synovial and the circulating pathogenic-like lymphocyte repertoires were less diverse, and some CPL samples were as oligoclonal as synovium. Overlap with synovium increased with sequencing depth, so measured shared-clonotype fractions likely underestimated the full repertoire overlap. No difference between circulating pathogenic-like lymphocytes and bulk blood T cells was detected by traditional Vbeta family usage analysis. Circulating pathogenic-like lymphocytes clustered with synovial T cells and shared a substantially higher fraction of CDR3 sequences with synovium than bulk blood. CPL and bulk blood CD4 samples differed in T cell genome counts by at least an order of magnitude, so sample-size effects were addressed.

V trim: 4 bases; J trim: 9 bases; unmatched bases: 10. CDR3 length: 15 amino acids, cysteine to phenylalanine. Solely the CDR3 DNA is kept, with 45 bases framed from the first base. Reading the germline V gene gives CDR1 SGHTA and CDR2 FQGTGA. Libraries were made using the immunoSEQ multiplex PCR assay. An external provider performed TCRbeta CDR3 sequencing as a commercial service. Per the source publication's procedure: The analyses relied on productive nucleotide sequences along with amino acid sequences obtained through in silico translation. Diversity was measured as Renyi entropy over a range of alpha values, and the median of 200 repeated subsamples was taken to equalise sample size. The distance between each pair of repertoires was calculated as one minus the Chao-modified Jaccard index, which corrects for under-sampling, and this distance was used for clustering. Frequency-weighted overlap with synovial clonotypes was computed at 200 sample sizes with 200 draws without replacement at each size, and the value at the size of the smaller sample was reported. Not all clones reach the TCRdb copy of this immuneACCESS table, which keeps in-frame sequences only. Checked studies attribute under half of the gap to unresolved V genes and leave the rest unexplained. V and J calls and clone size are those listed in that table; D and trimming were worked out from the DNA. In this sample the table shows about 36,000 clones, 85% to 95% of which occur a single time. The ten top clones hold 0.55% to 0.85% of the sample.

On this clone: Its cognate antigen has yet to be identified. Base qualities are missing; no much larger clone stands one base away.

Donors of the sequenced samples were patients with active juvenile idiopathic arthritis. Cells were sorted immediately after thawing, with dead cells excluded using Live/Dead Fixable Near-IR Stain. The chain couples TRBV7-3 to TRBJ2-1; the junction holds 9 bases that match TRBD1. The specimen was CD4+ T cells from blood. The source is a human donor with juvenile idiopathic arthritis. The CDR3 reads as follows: CASSSRDRDLTEQFF. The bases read TGTGCCAGCAGCTCTCGGGACAGGGATTTGACTGAGCAGTTCTTC.